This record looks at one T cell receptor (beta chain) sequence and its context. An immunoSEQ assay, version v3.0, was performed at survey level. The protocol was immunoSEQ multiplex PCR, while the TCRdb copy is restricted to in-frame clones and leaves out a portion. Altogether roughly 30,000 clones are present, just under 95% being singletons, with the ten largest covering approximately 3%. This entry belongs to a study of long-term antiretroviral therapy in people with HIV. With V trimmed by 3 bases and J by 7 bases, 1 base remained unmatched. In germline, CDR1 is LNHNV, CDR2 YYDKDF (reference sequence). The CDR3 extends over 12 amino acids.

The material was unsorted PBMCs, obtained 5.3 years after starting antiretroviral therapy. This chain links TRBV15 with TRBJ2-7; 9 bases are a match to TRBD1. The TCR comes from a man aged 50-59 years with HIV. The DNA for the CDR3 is TGTGCCACCAGCAGGACAGGGGGGGAGCAGTACTTC. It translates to CATSRTGGEQYF.